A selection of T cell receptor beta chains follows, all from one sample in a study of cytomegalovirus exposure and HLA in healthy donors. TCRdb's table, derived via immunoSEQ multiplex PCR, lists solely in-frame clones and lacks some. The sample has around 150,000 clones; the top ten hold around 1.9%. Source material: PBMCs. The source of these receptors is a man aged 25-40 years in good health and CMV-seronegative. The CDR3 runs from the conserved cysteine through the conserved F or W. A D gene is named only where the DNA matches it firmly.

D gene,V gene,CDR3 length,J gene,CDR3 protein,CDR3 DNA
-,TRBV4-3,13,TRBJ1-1,CASSQVRVGEAFF,TGCGCCAGCAGCCAAGTCCGGGTCGGTGAAGCTTTCTTT
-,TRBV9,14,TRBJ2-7,CASSYSGSSYEQYF,TGTGCCAGCAGCTATAGCGGCAGCTCCTACGAGCAGTACTTC
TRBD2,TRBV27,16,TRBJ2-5,CASSLSTSGMQETQYF,TGTGCCAGCAGTCTATCGACTAGCGGGATGCAAGAGACCCAGTACTTC
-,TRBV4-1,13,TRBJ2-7,CASSPTTTYEQYF,TGCGCCAGCAGCCCCACTACTACCTACGAGCAGTACTTC
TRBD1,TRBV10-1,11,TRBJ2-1,CASSTGQGIFF,TGCGCCAGCAGTACCGGACAGGGTATATTCTTC
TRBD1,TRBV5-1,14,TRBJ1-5,CASSVGTGEQPQHF,TGCGCCAGCAGCGTAGGGACAGGGGAACAGCCCCAGCATTTT
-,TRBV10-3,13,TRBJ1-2,CAISEGGAGGYTF,TGTGCCATCAGTGAAGGGGGGGCAGGGGGCTACACCTTC
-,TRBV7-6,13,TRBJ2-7,CASSRGLEYEQYF,TGTGCCAGCAGCAGGGGACTGGAATACGAGCAGTACTTC
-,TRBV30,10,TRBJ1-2,CAWRRGGYTF,TGTGCCTGGAGACGGGGTGGCTACACCTTC
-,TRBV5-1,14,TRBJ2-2,CASSLERRTGELFF,TGCGCCAGCAGCTTGGAGCGGAGGACCGGGGAGCTGTTTTTT
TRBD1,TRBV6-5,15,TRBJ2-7,CASRLMDRGSYEQYF,TGTGCCAGCAGGCTTATGGACAGGGGAAGCTACGAGCAGTACTTC
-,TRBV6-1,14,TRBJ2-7,CASREQGSSYEQYF,TGTGCCAGCAGGGAACAAGGGAGCTCCTACGAGCAGTACTTC
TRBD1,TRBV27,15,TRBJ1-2,CASSSFETGNYGYTF,TGTGCCAGCAGTTCCTTCGAGACAGGGAACTATGGCTACACCTTC
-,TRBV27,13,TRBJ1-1,CASRTGLFTEAFF,TGTGCCAGCAGGACAGGATTGTTCACTGAAGCTTTCTTT
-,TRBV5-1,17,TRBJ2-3,CASSLGAGTWPTDTQYF,TGCGCCAGCAGCTTGGGGGCCGGGACATGGCCTACAGATACGCAGTATTTT
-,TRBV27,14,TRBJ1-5,CASSFSGMGQPQHF,TGTGCCAGCAGTTTCTCAGGGATGGGTCAGCCCCAGCATTTT
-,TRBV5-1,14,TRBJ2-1,CASSLAGGLPEQFF,TGCGCCAGCAGCCTCGCAGGGGGGCTACCTGAGCAGTTCTTC
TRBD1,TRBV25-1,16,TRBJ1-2,CASSDGPTGGYYGYTF,TGTGCCAGCAGTGACGGTCCCACAGGGGGCTACTATGGCTACACCTTC
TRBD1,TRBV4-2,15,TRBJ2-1,CASSQDWRQGNEQFF,TGTGCCAGCAGCCAAGATTGGAGACAGGGCAATGAGCAGTTCTTC
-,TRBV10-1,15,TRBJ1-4,CASSVTGVGVGKLFF,TGCGCCAGCAGTGTCACAGGCGTAGGAGTCGGAAAACTGTTTTTT
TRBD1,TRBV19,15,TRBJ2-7,CASSSTTGNGHEQYF,TGTGCCAGTAGTTCAACGACAGGGAATGGGCACGAGCAGTACTTC
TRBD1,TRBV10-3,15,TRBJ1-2,CAISGKTGRDYGYTF,TGTGCCATCAGTGGGAAGACAGGGCGGGACTATGGCTACACCTTC
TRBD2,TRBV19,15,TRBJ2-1,CASSNLAGGPNEQFF,TGTGCCAGTAGCAACCTAGCGGGAGGGCCAAATGAGCAGTTCTTC
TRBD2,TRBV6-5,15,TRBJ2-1,CASSYAREGRNEQFF,TGTGCCAGCAGTTACGCACGGGAGGGCCGGAATGAGCAGTTCTTC
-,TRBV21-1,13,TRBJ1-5,CASTMQGSQPQHF,TGTGCCAGCACGATGCAGGGGAGTCAGCCCCAGCATTTT
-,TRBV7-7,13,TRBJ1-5,CASSLDLNQPQHF,TGTGCCAGCAGCTTAGATCTCAATCAGCCCCAGCATTTT
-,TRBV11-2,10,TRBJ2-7,CASSLYEQYF,TGTGCCAGCAGCTTGTACGAGCAGTACTTC
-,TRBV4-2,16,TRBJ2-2,CASSRPGVPNTGELFF,TGTGCCAGCAGCCGCCCGGGAGTTCCGAACACCGGGGAGCTGTTTTTT
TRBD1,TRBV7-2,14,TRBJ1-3,CASSSPDRRSTIYF,TGTGCCAGCAGCTCACCGGACAGGAGGAGCACCATATATTTT
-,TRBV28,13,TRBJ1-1,CASSFPRGTEAFF,TGTGCCAGCAGCTTCCCCCGAGGGACTGAAGCTTTCTTT
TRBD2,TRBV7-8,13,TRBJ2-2,CASSMGTSGELFF,TGTGCCAGCAGCATGGGGACTAGCGGGGAGCTGTTTTTT
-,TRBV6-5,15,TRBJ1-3,CASSSTADSGNTIYF,TGTGCCAGCAGTTCTACCGCTGACTCTGGAAACACCATATATTTT
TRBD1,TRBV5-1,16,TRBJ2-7,CASSPEPSQGDYEQYF,TGCGCCAGCAGCCCAGAACCATCCCAGGGGGACTACGAGCAGTACTTC
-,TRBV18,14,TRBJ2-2,CASSPPSRTGELFF,TGTGCCAGCTCACCACCGTCCCGCACCGGGGAGCTGTTTTTT
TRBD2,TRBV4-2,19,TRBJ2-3,CASSQDRPGSSGGTDTQYF,TGTGCCAGCAGCCAAGATCGCCCCGGGTCTAGCGGGGGCACAGATACGCAGTATTTT
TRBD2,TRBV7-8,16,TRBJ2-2,CASSRLAGAYTGELFF,TGTGCCAGCAGCCGACTAGCGGGAGCTTATACCGGGGAGCTGTTTTTT
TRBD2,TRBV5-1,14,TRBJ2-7,CASSLALAGDEQYF,TGCGCCAGCAGCTTGGCCCTAGCGGGAGATGAGCAGTACTTC
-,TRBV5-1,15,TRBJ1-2,CASSLVADVSDGYTF,TGCGCCAGCAGCTTGGTGGCGGATGTCTCGGATGGCTACACCTTC
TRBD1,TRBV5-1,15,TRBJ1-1,CASSLVEGARTEAFF,TGCGCCAGCAGCTTGGTTGAGGGGGCCAGGACTGAAGCTTTCTTT